This TCR beta chain stems from a study of radiation and T cells in renal cell carcinoma. Across the whole study: Nephrectomy followed 15 Gy stereotactic body radiation by 4 weeks.

CDR3 length: 11 amino acids. CDR1 and CDR2 from the germline V gene are SEHNR and FQNEAQ (reference sequence). V gave up 4 bases and J gave up 14 bases, with 13 bases separating them. Time point meaning: baseline pretreatment blood. Treatment of the sample: 15 Gy SBRT to primary tumor, nephrectomy 4 weeks later. After SBRT, blood was collected at 2 and 4 weeks, plus baseline. Sequenced by immunoSEQ multiplex PCR; TCRdb stores in-frame clones only, minus some. The sample consists of 50,000 to 75,000 clones, roughly three quarters of them appearing once. This clonotype was obtained from a man in his fifties or sixties with renal cell carcinoma. This sample comprised blood, obtained from a patient whose treatment included radiotherapy and nephrectomy. V is TRBV7-9 and J is TRBJ2-3, with D perhaps assigned TRBD1 or TRBD2 (5 bases each). The CDR3 region has the DNA TGTGCCAGCAGCTCTTCCGGGACCTCGTATTTT. It is translated as CASSSSGTSYF.